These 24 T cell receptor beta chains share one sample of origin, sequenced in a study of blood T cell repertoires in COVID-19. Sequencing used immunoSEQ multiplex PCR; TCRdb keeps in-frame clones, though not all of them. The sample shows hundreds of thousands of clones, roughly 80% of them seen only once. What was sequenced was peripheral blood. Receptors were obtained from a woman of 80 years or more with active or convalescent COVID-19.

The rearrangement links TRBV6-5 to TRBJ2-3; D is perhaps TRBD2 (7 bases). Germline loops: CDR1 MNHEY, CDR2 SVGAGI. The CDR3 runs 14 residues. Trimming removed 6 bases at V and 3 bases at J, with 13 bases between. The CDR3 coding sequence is TGTGCCAGCAGCACAGGGAGGGGTACAGATACGCAGTATTTT. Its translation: CASSTGRGTDTQYF.

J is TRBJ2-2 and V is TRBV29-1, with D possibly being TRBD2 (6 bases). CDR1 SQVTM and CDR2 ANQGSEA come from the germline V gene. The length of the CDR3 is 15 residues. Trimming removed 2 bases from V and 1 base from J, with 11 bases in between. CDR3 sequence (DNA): TGCAGCGTTGAATCGGGACTGGGGAACACCGGGGAGCTGTTTTTT. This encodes CSVESGLGNTGELFF.

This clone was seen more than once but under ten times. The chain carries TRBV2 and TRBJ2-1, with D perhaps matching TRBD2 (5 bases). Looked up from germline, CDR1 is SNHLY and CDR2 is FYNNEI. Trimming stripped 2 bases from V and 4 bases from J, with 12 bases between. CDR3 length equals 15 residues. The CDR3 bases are TGTGCCAGCAGTGAACCTAAGACTACGTACAATGAGCAGTTCTTC. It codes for CASSEPKTTYNEQFF.

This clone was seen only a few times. As DNA, the CDR3 is TGTGCCTGGAGCCCTCCCGGAGGGCGTAATGAAAAACTGTTTTTT. Translation: CAWSPPGGRNEKLFF. This chain joins TRBV30 and TRBJ1-4; D gene unclear. The germline V gene has CDR1 GTSNPN and CDR2 SVGIG (reference sequence). The V gene lost 3 bases and the J gene lost 4 bases, with 15 bases spanning the gap. The CDR3 is 15 residues long.

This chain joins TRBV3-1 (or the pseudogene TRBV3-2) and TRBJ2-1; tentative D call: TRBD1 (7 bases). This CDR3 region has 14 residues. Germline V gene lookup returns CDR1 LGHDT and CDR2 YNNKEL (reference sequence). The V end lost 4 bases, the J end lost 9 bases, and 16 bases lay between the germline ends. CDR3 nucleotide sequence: TGTGCCAGCAGCCCGAGGGCAGGGGGGCTTGAGCAGTTCTTC. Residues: CASSPRAGGLEQFF.

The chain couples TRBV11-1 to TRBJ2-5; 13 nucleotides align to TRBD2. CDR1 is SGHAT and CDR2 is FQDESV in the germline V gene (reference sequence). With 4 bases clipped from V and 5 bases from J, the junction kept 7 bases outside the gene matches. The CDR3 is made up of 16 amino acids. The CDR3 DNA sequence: TGTGCCAGCAGCTCCGGCACTAGCGGGAGGGAGGAGACCCAGTACTTC. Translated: CASSSGTSGREETQYF.

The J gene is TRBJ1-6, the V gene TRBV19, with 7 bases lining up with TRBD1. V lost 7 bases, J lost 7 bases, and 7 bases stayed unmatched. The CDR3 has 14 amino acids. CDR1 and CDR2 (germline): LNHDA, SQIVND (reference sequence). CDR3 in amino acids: CASTTGVRNSPLHF. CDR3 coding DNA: TGTGCCAGTACCACAGGGGTGAGGAATTCACCCCTCCACTTT. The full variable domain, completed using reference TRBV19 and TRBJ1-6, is DGGITQSPKYLFRKEGQNVTLSCEQNLNHDAMYWYRQDPGQGLRLIYYSQIVNDFQKGDIAEGYSVSREKKESFPLTVTSAQKNPTAFYLCASTTGVRNSPLHFGNGTRLTVT.

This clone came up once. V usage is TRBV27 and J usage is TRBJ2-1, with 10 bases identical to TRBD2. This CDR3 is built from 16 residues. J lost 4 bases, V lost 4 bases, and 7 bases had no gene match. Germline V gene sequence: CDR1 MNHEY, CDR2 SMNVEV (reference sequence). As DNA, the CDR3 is TGTGCCAGCAGTTCCGGACTAGCGGTGAGTTACAATGAGCAGTTCTTC. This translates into CASSSGLAVSYNEQFF.

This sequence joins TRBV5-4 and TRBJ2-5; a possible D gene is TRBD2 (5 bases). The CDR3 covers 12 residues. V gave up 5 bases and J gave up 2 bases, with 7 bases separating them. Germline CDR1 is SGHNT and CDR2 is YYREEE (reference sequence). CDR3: CASSTGQETQYF. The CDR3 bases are TGTGCCAGCAGTACGGGGCAAGAGACCCAGTACTTC.

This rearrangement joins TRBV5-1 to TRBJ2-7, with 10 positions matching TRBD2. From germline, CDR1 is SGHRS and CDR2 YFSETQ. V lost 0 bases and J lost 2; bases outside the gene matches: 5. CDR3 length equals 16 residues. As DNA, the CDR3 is TGCGCCAGCAGCTTGGCCCCGAGCGGGGGGGCCTACGAGCAGTACTTC. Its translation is CASSLAPSGGAYEQYF. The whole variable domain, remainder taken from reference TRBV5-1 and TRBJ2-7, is KAGVTQTPRYLIKTRGQQVTLSCSPISGHRSVSWYQQTPGQGLQFLFEYFSETQRNKGNFPGRFSGRQFSNSRSEMNVSTLELGDSALYLCASSLAPSGGAYEQYFGPGTRLTVT.

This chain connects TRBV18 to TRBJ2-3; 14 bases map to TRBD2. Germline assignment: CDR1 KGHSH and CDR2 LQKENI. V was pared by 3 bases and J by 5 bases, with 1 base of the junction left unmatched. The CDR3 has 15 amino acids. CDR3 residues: CASSPGLAGEDTQYF. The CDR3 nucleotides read TGTGCCAGCTCACCGGGACTAGCGGGAGAAGATACGCAGTATTTT. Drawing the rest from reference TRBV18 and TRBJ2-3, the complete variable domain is NAGVMQNPRHLVRRRGQEARLRCSPMKGHSHVYWYRQLPEEGLKFMVYLQKENIIDESGMPKERFSAEFPKEGPSILRIQQVVRGDSAAYFCASSPGLAGEDTQYFGPGTRLTVL.

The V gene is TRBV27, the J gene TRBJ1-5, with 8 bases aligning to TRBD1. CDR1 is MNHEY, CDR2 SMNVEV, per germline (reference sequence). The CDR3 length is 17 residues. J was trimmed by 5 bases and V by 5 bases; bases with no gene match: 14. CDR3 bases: TGTGCCAGCAGTCCGCCTCGGGGGCAGGGGGCAGATCAGCCCCAGCATTTT. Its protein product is CASSPPRGQGADQPQHF.

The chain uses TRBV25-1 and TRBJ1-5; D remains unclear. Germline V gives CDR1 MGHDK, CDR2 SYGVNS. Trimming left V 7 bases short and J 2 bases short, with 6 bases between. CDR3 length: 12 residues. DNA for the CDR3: TGTGCCAGCAATTTCGGCAATCAGCCCCAGCATTTT. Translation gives CASNFGNQPQHF.

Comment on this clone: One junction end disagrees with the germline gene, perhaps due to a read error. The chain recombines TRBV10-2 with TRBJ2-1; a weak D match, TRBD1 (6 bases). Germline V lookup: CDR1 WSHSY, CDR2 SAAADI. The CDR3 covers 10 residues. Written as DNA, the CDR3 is TGCGCCAGCAGAGGACAGCATCCGGTCTTC. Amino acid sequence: CASRGQHPVF.

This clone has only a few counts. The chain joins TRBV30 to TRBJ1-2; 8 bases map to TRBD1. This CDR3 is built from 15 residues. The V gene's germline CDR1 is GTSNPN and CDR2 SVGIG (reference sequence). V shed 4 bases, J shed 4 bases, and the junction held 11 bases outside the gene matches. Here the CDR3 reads CAWTRTGTSLYGYTF. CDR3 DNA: TGTGCCTGGACCCGGACAGGGACTAGCCTCTATGGCTACACCTTC.

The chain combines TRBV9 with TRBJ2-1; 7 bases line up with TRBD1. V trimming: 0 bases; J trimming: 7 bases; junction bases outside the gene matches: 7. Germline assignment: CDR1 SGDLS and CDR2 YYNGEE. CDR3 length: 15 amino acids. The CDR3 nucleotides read TGTGCCAGCAGCGTAGATGGGGACAGATTGAATGAGCAGTTCTTC. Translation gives CASSVDGDRLNEQFF.

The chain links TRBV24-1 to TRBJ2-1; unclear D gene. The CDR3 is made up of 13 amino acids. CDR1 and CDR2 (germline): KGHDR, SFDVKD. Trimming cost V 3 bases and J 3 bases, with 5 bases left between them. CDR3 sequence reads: CATSDAGYNEQFF. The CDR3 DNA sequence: TGTGCCACCAGTGATGCCGGCTACAATGAGCAGTTCTTC.

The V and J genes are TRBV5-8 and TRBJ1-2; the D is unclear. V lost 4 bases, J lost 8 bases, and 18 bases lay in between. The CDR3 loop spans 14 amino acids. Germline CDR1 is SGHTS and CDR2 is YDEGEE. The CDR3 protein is CASSPRPTVGGYTF. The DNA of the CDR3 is TGTGCCAGCAGCCCACGCCCGACGGTGGGCGGCTACACCTTC.

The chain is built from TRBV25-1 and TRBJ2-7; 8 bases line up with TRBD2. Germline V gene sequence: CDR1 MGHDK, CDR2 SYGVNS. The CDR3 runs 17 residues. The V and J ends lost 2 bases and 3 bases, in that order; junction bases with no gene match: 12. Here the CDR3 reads CASSERGRVAGRYEQYF. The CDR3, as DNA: TGTGCCAGCAGTGAAAGAGGCCGCGTAGCGGGGCGCTACGAGCAGTACTTC.

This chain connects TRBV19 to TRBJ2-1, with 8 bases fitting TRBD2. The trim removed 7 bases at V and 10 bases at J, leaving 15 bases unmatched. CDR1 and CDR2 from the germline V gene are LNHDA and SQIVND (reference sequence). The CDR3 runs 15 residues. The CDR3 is CASTVSGREKSEQFF. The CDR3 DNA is TGTGCCAGTACCGTAAGCGGGAGAGAGAAGTCAGAGCAGTTCTTC.

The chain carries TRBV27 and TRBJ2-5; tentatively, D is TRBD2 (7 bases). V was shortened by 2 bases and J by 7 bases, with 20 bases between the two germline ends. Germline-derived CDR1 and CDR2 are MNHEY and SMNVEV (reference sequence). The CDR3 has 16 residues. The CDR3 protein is CASSLRGTTPLGTQYF. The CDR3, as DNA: TGTGCCAGCAGTTTAAGGGGGACTACCCCTTTGGGGACCCAGTACTTC.

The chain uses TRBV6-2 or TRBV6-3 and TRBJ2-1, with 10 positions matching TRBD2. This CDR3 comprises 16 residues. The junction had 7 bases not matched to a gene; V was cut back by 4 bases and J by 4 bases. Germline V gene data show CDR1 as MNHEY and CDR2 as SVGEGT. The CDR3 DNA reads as TGTGCCAGCAGTTCTGCTAGCGGGGGCCCTTACAATGAGCAGTTCTTC. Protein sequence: CASSSASGGPYNEQFF.

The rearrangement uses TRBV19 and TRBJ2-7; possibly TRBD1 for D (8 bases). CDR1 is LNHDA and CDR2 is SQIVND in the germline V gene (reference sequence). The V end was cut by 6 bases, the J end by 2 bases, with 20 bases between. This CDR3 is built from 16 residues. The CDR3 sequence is CASRLGHRGGTYEQYF. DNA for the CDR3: TGTGCCAGTAGGCTGGGACACAGGGGGGGTACCTACGAGCAGTACTTC.

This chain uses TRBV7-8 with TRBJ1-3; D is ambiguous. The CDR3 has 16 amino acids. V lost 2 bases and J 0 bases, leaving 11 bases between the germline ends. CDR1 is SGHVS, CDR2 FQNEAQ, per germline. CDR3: CASSLSPRHSGNTIYF. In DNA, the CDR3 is TGTGCCAGCAGCTTATCTCCCAGGCACTCTGGAAACACCATATATTTT.